This T cell receptor (beta chain) stems from a study of cytomegalovirus exposure and HLA in healthy donors. Looking at the study overall: Per a later analysis, the roughly 670 first-cohort and some 110 validation repertoires shared one platform.

Broader study findings: Through in vitro validation, a few CMV-associated chains were shown to be specific for CMV antigens. Subsequent analysis found a tendency for first-cohort TCR clusters to co-occur within the 120 or so validation repertoires. Overall, about 160 TCR beta chains were annotated as cytomegalovirus-associated.

Profiled with immunoSEQ multiplex PCR; TCRdb holds only in-frame clones, not every one. The sample includes about 170,000 clones, roughly 96% seen only once; the top ten take approximately 0.97%. As regards this clone: Its matching antigen is unknown.

The source is a woman younger than 35 in good health and CMV-seronegative. The sequenced sample consisted of PBMCs.

In DNA form, the CDR3 reads TGCGCCAGCAGCCAAGGCCCCCTTACTAAGACAGGGTACGCCCACGAGCAGTACTTC. Amino acid sequence: CASSQGPLTKTGYAHEQYF. V and J are TRBV4-1 and TRBJ2-7; TRBD1 agrees at 7 bases. The CDR3 is 19 amino acids. The ends lost 1 base at V and 5 bases at J; junction bases unmatched: 20. Germline CDR1 MGHRA, CDR2 YSYEKL.